The 29 T cell receptor beta chains below all came from one sample that was sequenced in a study of graft-versus-host responses after intestinal transplantation. From the graft tissue, intraepithelial and lamina propria lymphocytes were released through processing. Repertoires were generated with immunoSEQ multiplex PCR, while TCRdb's copy carries only in-frame clones and drops some. The sample includes about 63,000 clones, roughly 90% of them seen just once. The sequencing used ileum tissue, collected around 350 days after transplant. Receptors originate from a human patient who received an intestinal transplant, so some T cells may come from the graft donor.

The rearrangement links TRBV4-1 to TRBJ2-7, with 12 bases fitting TRBD2. V lost 4 bases to trimming and J lost 2 bases; unmatched junction nucleotides: 9. Germline lookup yields CDR1 MGHRA and CDR2 YSYEKL. This CDR3 comprises 17 residues. The CDR3 bases are TGCGCCAGCAGCCTTAAAACTAGCGGGAGGCCCCCCTACGAGCAGTACTTC. Encoded protein: CASSLKTSGRPPYEQYF.

The gene calls are TRBV2 and TRBJ2-5; weak D call: TRBD1 (5 bases). V was trimmed by 8 bases and J by 0 bases, leaving 13 bases between them. CDR3 length equals 14 residues. Germline CDR1 SNHLY, CDR2 FYNNEI. The chain's CDR3 is CASFARANQETQYF. The CDR3 nucleotides read TGTGCCAGCTTTGCCAGGGCGAACCAAGAGACCCAGTACTTC.

The V call is TRBV5-1, the J call TRBJ2-3; D gene unclear. The V gene's germline CDR1 is SGHRS and CDR2 YFSETQ. The CDR3 is made up of 16 amino acids. The V gene lost 7 bases and the J gene lost 3 bases, with 21 bases spanning the gap. CDR3 sequence (DNA): TGCGCCAGCGGATTCGAAGGAACAAGTGGGACAGATACGCAGTATTTT. Encoded protein: CASGFEGTSGTDTQYF.

V is TRBV9 and J is TRBJ2-2, with TRBD1 matching 9 bases. The V and J ends lost 4 bases and 6 bases, in that order; junction bases with no gene match: 7. The CDR3 loop spans 15 amino acids. Germline loops: CDR1 SGDLS, CDR2 YYNGEE. The CDR3 DNA reads as TGTGCCAGCAGCTCCGGGACAGGGTTCCCCGGGGAGCTGTTTTTT. This sequence encodes CASSSGTGFPGELFF.

The chain is built from TRBV5-1 and TRBJ2-5; perhaps TRBD1 as D (7 bases). CDR1 and CDR2 (germline): SGHRS, YFSETQ. V lost 3 bases, J lost 5 bases, and 20 bases lay in between. This CDR3 is 16 amino acids long. CDR3 nucleotide sequence: TGCGCCAGCAGCTCCTCTCGGACAGGAGGGATGGAGACCCAGTACTTC. Encoded protein: CASSSSRTGGMETQYF.

V usage is TRBV6-5 and J usage is TRBJ1-2; D possibly corresponds to TRBD1 (5 bases). This CDR3 has 14 residues. V lost 2 bases and J lost 1, with 8 bases in between. Germline V lookup: CDR1 MNHEY, CDR2 SVGAGI. The CDR3 DNA sequence: TGTGCCAGCAGTTACGACAGATTTAACTATGGCTACACCTTC. It codes for CASSYDRFNYGYTF.

The rearrangement joins TRBV6-6 to TRBJ1-2, with TRBD1 identical over 10 bases. V shed 0 bases, J shed 5 bases, and the junction held 3 bases outside the gene matches. Germline loops: CDR1 MNHNY, CDR2 SVGAGI (reference sequence). This CDR3 is 15 amino acids long. The CDR3: CASSYSTGGWYGYTF. As DNA, the CDR3 is TGTGCCAGCAGTTACTCGACAGGGGGCTGGTATGGCTACACCTTC.

In the case of this clone: The same CDR3 is also encoded by other DNA sequences in this sample. The chain carries TRBV7-9 and TRBJ2-3; D is uncertain. The CDR3 consists of 12 residues. V was trimmed by 5 bases and J by 3 bases, leaving 6 bases between them. Germline V gene data show CDR1 as SEHNR and CDR2 as FQNEAQ (reference sequence). The CDR3 nucleotides are TGTGCCAGCAGCCTAGGGACAGATACGCAGTATTTT. This gives the protein CASSLGTDTQYF. The whole variable domain, remainder taken from reference TRBV7-9 and TRBJ2-3, is DTGVSQNPRHKITKRGQNVTFRCDPISEHNRLYWYRQTLGQGPEFLTYFQNEAQLEKSRLLSDRFSAERPKGSFSTLEIQRTEQGDSAMYLCASSLGTDTQYFGPGTRLTVL.

The chain joins TRBV6-5 to TRBJ2-5, with TRBD2 as a possible D gene (6 bases). The CDR3 sequence is 14 residues long. V lost 4 bases, J lost 5 bases, and 14 bases lay in between. Per the germline V gene, CDR1 is MNHEY and CDR2 is SVGAGI. CDR3 sequence: CASSWWGSGETQYF. CDR3 nucleotide sequence: TGTGCCAGCAGTTGGTGGGGGAGCGGGGAGACCCAGTACTTC.

The chain is built from TRBV10-3 and TRBJ1-1; D call uncertain. CDR3 length equals 13 residues. CDR1 and CDR2 from the germline V gene are ENHRY and SYGVKD. Deletions cut 2 bases from V and 0 bases from J, with 4 bases between. The CDR3 DNA is TGTGCCATCAGTGAGGGGGTGAACACTGAAGCTTTCTTT. The encoded protein is CAISEGVNTEAFF.

This chain joins TRBV2 and TRBJ1-2, with D perhaps TRBD1 (6 bases). Germline CDR1 SNHLY, CDR2 FYNNEI. The CDR3 consists of 15 residues. V was shortened by 5 bases and J by 1 base, with 14 bases between the two germline ends. The CDR3 region has the DNA TGTGCCAGCAGTAACCGGGGGCGAGATAACTATGGCTACACCTTC. Protein: CASSNRGRDNYGYTF.

This clone came up a few times. The chain is built from TRBV5-4 and TRBJ1-1; TRBD1 matches at 7 bases. The V gene end was trimmed by 0 bases and the J gene end by 3 bases; junction bases not matched to a gene: 2. The CDR3 consists of 14 residues. Germline CDR1 SGHNT, CDR2 YYREEE (reference sequence). The CDR3 DNA reads TGTGCCAGCAGCTTGGTAGGACAGGACACTGAAGCTTTCTTT. Protein sequence: CASSLVGQDTEAFF.

This clone was detected once. The CDR3 DNA follows: TGTGCCAGCAGCTTGAGCGGGGGGAACACCGGGGAGCTGTTTTTT. It codes for CASSLSGGNTGELFF. V gene TRBV7-3 combines with J gene TRBJ2-2; 8 bases fit TRBD2. There are 15 residues in the CDR3. With V trimmed by 3 bases and J by 1 base, 1 base remained unmatched. Germline V CDR1 and CDR2: SGHTA, FQGTGA.

The V and J genes are TRBV6-5 and TRBJ1-1; 8 bases align to TRBD1. The CDR3 is made up of 14 amino acids. The V gene end was trimmed by 5 bases and the J gene end by 1 base; junction bases not matched to a gene: 3. Germline CDR1 is MNHEY and CDR2 is SVGAGI. This CDR3 reads CASSTQGANTEAFF. The CDR3 bases are TGTGCCAGCAGTACCCAGGGGGCGAACACTGAAGCTTTCTTT.

The V and J genes are TRBV2 and TRBJ1-2, with 9 positions matching TRBD1. The V gene's germline CDR1 is SNHLY and CDR2 FYNNEI. The V gene end was trimmed by 5 bases and the J gene end by 6 bases; junction bases not matched to a gene: 13. The CDR3 runs 16 residues. CDR3 protein: CASSLNGQGLGDGYTF. In DNA form, the CDR3 reads TGTGCCAGCAGTCTAAACGGACAGGGGTTAGGAGATGGCTACACCTTC.

The table lists this clone with a count of one. V and J are TRBV28 and TRBJ2-1; D is uncertain. The CDR3 is 15 residues long. Trimming pared 5 bases from V and 5 bases from J, leaving 16 bases between. CDR1 MDHEN and CDR2 SYDVKM come from the germline V gene. The CDR3 DNA reads as TGTGCCAGCAGTCGTGGACGAGAACGGAACAATGAGCAGTTCTTC. The encoded protein is CASSRGRERNNEQFF.

A note on this clone: Other DNA variants within this sample encode the same CDR3. The rearrangement uses TRBV9 and TRBJ1-2; 12 positions match TRBD1. In germline, CDR1 is SGDLS, CDR2 YYNGEE. V was clipped by 3 bases and J by 2 bases; unmatched bases: 11. The CDR3 has 18 amino acids. CDR3 DNA sequence: TGTGCCAGCAGCGGTTTAGGGACAGGGGGCGATCCCAACTATGGCTACACCTTC. Its translation is CASSGLGTGGDPNYGYTF.

This chain links TRBV19 with TRBJ1-1; TRBD1 is a possible D gene (5 bases). The CDR3 totals 14 residues. Deletions cut 7 bases from V and 1 base from J, with 13 bases between. Germline V gene sequence: CDR1 LNHDA, CDR2 SQIVND (reference sequence). DNA for the CDR3: TGTGCCAGTAATGAGGGGACTCCGAACACTGAAGCTTTCTTT. This encodes CASNEGTPNTEAFF.

The chain recombines TRBV6-6 with TRBJ2-1; the D is unclear. The germline CDR1 and CDR2 sequences are MNHNY and SVGAGI (reference sequence). The ends were cut back, 2 bases at V and 9 bases at J, with 17 bases in the middle. The CDR3 covers 15 residues. This CDR3 reads CASSYGVPPFGEQFF. The CDR3 DNA reads TGTGCCAGCAGTTACGGGGTACCACCGTTCGGTGAGCAGTTCTTC.

The chain recombines TRBV4-1 with TRBJ2-7; D possibly corresponds to TRBD2 (5 bases). Trimming cost V 10 bases and J 5 bases, with 15 bases left between them. The length of the CDR3 is 12 residues. Germline lookup yields CDR1 MGHRA and CDR2 YSYEKL. CDR3 sequence reads: CATSDLGNEQYF. CDR3 DNA: TGCGCCACCTCGGATCTCGGGAACGAGCAGTACTTC.

By its share, this clone is medium-sized. The rearrangement links TRBV29-1 to TRBJ2-2; D call uncertain. This CDR3 is 12 amino acids long. Germline-derived CDR1 and CDR2 are SQVTM and ANQGSEA. The germline V and J ends were trimmed by 7 bases and 1 base, with 7 bases remaining between them. The CDR3 region has the DNA TGCAGCGGGACGGAGAACACCGGGGAGCTGTTTTTT. It encodes CSGTENTGELFF.

The chain uses TRBV5-6 and TRBJ1-1, with a possible D match to TRBD1 (5 bases). The germline gives CDR1 SGHDT, CDR2 YYEEEE. The CDR3 loop spans 14 amino acids. V was clipped by 2 bases and J by 2 bases, with 10 bases between them. The CDR3 sequence: CASSFGDGNTEAFF. The CDR3 bases are TGTGCCAGCAGCTTTGGGGACGGAAACACTGAAGCTTTCTTT. Drawing the rest from reference TRBV5-6 and TRBJ1-1, the complete variable domain is DAGVTQSPTHLIKTRGQQVTLRCSPKSGHDTVSWYQQALGQGPQFIFQYYEEEERQRGNFPDRFSGHQFPNYSSELNVNALLLGDSALYLCASSFGDGNTEAFFGQGTRLTVV.

The rearrangement links TRBV28 to TRBJ1-1; D remains unclear. The CDR3 extends over 13 amino acids. Per the germline V gene, CDR1 is MDHEN and CDR2 is SYDVKM. V was pared by 3 bases and J by 3 bases, with 8 bases between. The DNA of the CDR3 is TGTGCCAGCAGTTTCGTGGAGGACACTGAAGCTTTCTTT. The encoded protein is CASSFVEDTEAFF.

By share, this clone ranks as medium-sized. In DNA, the CDR3 is TGTGCCAGCAGCATACCGGGGAGGAGGGGCTACACCTTC. This gives the protein CASSIPGRRGYTF. The rearrangement uses TRBV28 and TRBJ1-2; D not certain. The V end was cut by 6 bases, the J end by 8 bases, with 16 bases between. CDR3 length: 13 residues. Germline CDR1 and CDR2: MDHEN and SYDVKM.

The J gene is TRBJ1-1, the V gene TRBV29-1; the match to TRBD1 covers 7 bases. The CDR3 has 11 amino acids. V lost 7 bases to trimming and J lost 8 bases; unmatched junction nucleotides: 7. Germline V gene data show CDR1 as SQVTM and CDR2 as ANQGSEA. The CDR3 spells CSARTGGEAFF. Here the CDR3 DNA reads TGCAGCGCCAGGACAGGCGGGGAAGCTTTCTTT.

The J gene is TRBJ2-7, the V gene TRBV2; 11 bases match TRBD2. Germline values: CDR1 SNHLY, CDR2 FYNNEI. The J segment lost 3 bases and the V segment lost 5 bases, leaving 6 bases of the junction unmatched. This CDR3 region has 15 residues. CDR3 in amino acids: CASSPTSGGNYEQYF. The CDR3 DNA is TGTGCCAGCAGTCCCACTAGCGGGGGCAACTACGAGCAGTACTTC.

The V and J genes are TRBV2 and TRBJ2-7; TRBD1 is a possible D gene (6 bases). The germline CDR1 and CDR2 sequences are SNHLY and FYNNEI. V was clipped by 8 bases and J by 6 bases, with 17 bases between them. The CDR3 runs 13 residues. This CDR3 reads CASRLIGGFEQYF. The CDR3 coding sequence is TGTGCCAGCCGTTTAATTGGGGGCTTCGAGCAGTACTTC.

J is TRBJ2-5 and V is TRBV9; 11 bases map to TRBD2. The CDR3 is 15 residues long. CDR1 is SGDLS, CDR2 YYNGEE, per germline. Unmatched junction bases numbered 6, after V lost 3 bases and J lost 5 bases. The CDR3 DNA reads as TGTGCCAGCAGCGGTAGCGGGGGGGCCTCCGAGACCCAGTACTTC. This gives the protein CASSGSGGASETQYF.

CDR3 protein: CATSRDLALLHQYF. The CDR3 DNA reads TGTGCCACCAGCAGAGATTTAGCGCTCCTTCATCAGTATTTT. This chain uses TRBV15 with TRBJ2-3; a possible D gene is TRBD2 (5 bases). The CDR3 runs to 14 residues. V was pared by 0 bases and J by 12 bases, with 16 bases between. The germline gives CDR1 LNHNV, CDR2 YYDKDF (reference sequence).